One T cell receptor (beta chain) is described in this entry. Its antigen is unknown. This specimen comes from a study of neoadjuvant anti-PD-1 for oral cavity cancer. The study, taken as a whole, reports: Treg/Th17 ratio rose with pretreatment blood and fell with post-treatment tumor TCRbeta clonality.

Time point indicated: after neoadjuvant nivolumab, at surgical resection. Profiling relied on immunoSEQ multiplex PCR, and the TCRdb table lists in-frame clones only, not all of them. This table holds some 15,000 clones, roughly 41% found once. CDR3 length equals 14 residues. V was cut by 1 base and J by 8 bases, with 12 bases left in between. Germline-derived CDR1 and CDR2 are SGHNT and YYREEE (reference sequence). Material: tumor tissue, obtained after nivolumab (anti-PD-1) treatment. This clonotype was obtained from a person aged 40 to 85 with oral cavity squamous cell carcinoma. J is TRBJ1-4 and V is TRBV5-4, with D possibly matching TRBD1 (6 bases). CDR3 amino acids: CASSLSGGREKLFF. In nucleotides, the CDR3 is TGTGCCAGCAGCTTGTCTGGGGGGCGGGAAAAACTGTTTTTT.